The following is a TCR beta chain sequence with its context. The antigen remains undetermined. The sample belongs to a study of identical twins. Germline V lookup: CDR1 MNHEY, CDR2 SVGEGT. Between the trimmed V and J ends, which lost 1 base and 3 bases, there was a span of 4 bases. The length of the CDR3 is 13 residues. Using its own MiXCR run on the 5' RACE reads, TCRdb lists one record per CDR3 protein. The data show about 220,000 distinct CDR3 sequences, 6% to 7% seen once. Study results and limitations: Researchers reported weaker excess twin sharing in beta out-of-frame sequences. Models underestimated how often monozygotic twins shared out-of-frame TCR alpha.

The data were also submitted as part of a second study, on T cells expressing NK-cell markers. In that study: Four donors likewise had their CD3+CD56-NKG2C+ fraction led by these clonotypes.

The chain couples TRBV6-2 or TRBV6-3 to TRBJ2-1; D ambiguous. What was sequenced was CD8+ T cells sorted from blood. The sequence was obtained from a woman younger than 30 in good health. The CDR3, as DNA: TGTGCCAGCAGTTACTACAGCTACAATGAGCAGTTCTTC. Residues: CASSYYSYNEQFF.